Listed below are T cell receptor beta chains from one sample, sequenced in a study of T cells in Graves' hyperthyroidism and ophthalmopathy. TCRdb reanalysed the multiplex PCR reads using MiXCR and keeps one entry per CDR3 protein. The profile shows about 400,000 distinct CDR3 sequences, about 15% of them singletons. Sequencing input: blood. These receptors were obtained from a man aged 18 to 29 with Graves' ophthalmopathy. The CDR3 runs from the conserved cysteine through the conserved F or W. The order of the fields is V gene, J gene, D gene, clone size, CDR3 protein, CDR3 DNA. A D gene is named only where the DNA matches it firmly. Clone size, where shown, is once, few, many, or a class for clones that have expanded.

V: TRBV20-1
J: TRBJ2-5
D: .
size: many
CDR3: CSAYPGTSQETQYF
DNA: TGCAGTGCCTACCCCGGGACTTCTCAAGAGACCCAGTACTTC

V: TRBV6-1
J: TRBJ1-2
D: TRBD1
size: few
CDR3: CASSEAATGIYGYTF
DNA: TGTGCCAGCAGTGAAGCGGCGACAGGGATCTATGGCTACACCTTC

V: TRBV5-1
J: TRBJ2-7
D: .
size: many
CDR3: CASSLAPTGPSTDYEQYF
DNA: TGCGCCAGCAGCTTGGCTCCGACAGGTCCTTCGACGGACTACGAGCAGTACTTC

V: TRBV11-2
J: TRBJ2-1
D: .
size: many
CDR3: CASSPSTYNEQFF
DNA: TGTGCCAGCAGCCCAAGTACGTACAATGAGCAGTTCTTC

V: TRBV11-3
J: TRBJ2-7
D: TRBD1
size: many
CDR3: CASSVRDRGEQYF
DNA: TGTGCCAGCAGCGTCCGGGACAGGGGCGAGCAGTACTTC

V: TRBV5-6
J: TRBJ1-1
D: TRBD1
size: .
CDR3: CASSFRTGLNTEAFF
DNA: TGTGCCAGCAGCTTCAGGACAGGCTTGAACACTGAAGCTTTCTTT

V: TRBV9
J: TRBJ2-5
D: TRBD2
size: .
CDR3: CASSSRLAGLEETQYF
DNA: TGTGCCAGCAGCTCGCGACTAGCGGGGTTGGAGGAGACCCAGTACTTC

V: TRBV9
J: TRBJ1-1
D: .
size: many
CDR3: CASSAGEGDKAFF
DNA: TGTGCCAGCAGCGCCGGGGAGGGGGACAAAGCTTTCTTT

V: TRBV12-3/TRBV12-4
J: TRBJ2-7
D: TRBD2
size: few
CDR3: CASRSSGGVNEQYF
DNA: TGTGCCAGCAGATCGAGCGGGGGTGTCAACGAGCAGTACTTC

V: TRBV6-5
J: TRBJ2-2
D: .
size: .
CDR3: CASSYSQGGGELFF
DNA: TGTGCCAGCAGTTACTCTCAGGGTGGCGGGGAGCTGTTTTTT

V: TRBV7-2
J: TRBJ2-7
D: TRBD1
size: .
CDR3: CASSLSPGQGSNEQYF
DNA: TGTGCCAGCAGCTTATCCCCAGGACAGGGAAGCAACGAGCAGTACTTC

V: TRBV12-5
J: TRBJ1-5
D: .
size: few
CDR3: CASGQIQPQHF
DNA: TGTGCTAGTGGTCAAATTCAGCCCCAGCATTTT

V: TRBV6-1
J: TRBJ1-6
D: .
size: many
CDR3: CASSEQSVRNSPLHF
DNA: TGTGCCAGCAGTGAACAGTCCGTTCGTAATTCACCCCTCCACTTT

V: TRBV19
J: TRBJ1-2
D: TRBD1
size: few
CDR3: CASSESRDRLGYTF
DNA: TGTGCCAGTAGTGAGTCCCGGGACAGGCTCGGCTACACCTTC

V: TRBV27
J: TRBJ2-5
D: TRBD1
size: many
CDR3: CASRSTGDVETQYF
DNA: TGTGCCAGCAGGTCCACAGGGGATGTAGAGACCCAGTACTTC

V: TRBV5-6
J: TRBJ2-7
D: .
size: few
CDR3: CASSLGVSYNEQYF
DNA: TGTGCCAGCAGCTTGGGGGTCAGTTATAACGAGCAGTACTTC

V: TRBV4-2
J: TRBJ2-7
D: .
size: few
CDR3: CASSQDSGQLYEQYF
DNA: TGTGCCAGCAGCCAAGATTCGGGACAACTCTACGAGCAGTACTTC